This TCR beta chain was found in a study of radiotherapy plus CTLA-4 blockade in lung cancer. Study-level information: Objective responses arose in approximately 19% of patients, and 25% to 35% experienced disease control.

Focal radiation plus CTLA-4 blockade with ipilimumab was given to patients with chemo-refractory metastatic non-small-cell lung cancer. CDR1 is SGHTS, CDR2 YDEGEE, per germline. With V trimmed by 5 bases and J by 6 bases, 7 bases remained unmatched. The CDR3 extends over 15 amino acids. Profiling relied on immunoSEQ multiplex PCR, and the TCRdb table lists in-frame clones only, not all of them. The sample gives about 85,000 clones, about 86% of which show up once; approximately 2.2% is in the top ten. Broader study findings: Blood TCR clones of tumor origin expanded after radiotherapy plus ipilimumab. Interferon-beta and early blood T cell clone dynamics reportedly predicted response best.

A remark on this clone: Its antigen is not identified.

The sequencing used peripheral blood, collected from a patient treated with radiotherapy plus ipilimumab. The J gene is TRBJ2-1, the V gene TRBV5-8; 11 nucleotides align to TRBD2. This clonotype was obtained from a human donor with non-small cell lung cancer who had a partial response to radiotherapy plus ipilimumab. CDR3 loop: CASRLAGVEVNEQFF. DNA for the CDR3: TGTGCCAGCAGACTAGCGGGAGTGGAAGTCAATGAGCAGTTCTTC.